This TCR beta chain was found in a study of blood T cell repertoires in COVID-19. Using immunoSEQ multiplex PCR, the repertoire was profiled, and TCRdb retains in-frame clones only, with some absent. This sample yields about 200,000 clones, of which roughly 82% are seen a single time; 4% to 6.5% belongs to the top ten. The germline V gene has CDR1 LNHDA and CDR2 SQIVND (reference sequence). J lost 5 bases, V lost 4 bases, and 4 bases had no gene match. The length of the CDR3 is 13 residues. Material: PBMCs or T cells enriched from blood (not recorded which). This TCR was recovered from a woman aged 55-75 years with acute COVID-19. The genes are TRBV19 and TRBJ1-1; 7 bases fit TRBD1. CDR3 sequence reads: CASSTDRATEAFF. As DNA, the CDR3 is TGTGCCAGTAGTACCGACAGGGCTACTGAAGCTTTCTTT.